The T cell receptor beta chain under discussion was sequenced for a study of cytomegalovirus exposure and HLA in healthy donors. Concerning this clone: The antigen remains undetermined.

Findings of the study overall: In vitro experiments confirmed that a few CMV-associated chains were specific for CMV antigens.

CDR3 length: 15 residues. Germline values: CDR1 SGHVS, CDR2 FNYEAQ. Trimming took 5 bases from V and 4 from J, leaving 18 bases between them. The PCR made use of 60 Vbeta and 13 Jbeta primers. TCRdb keeps only in-frame clones here, not all; method: immunoSEQ multiplex PCR. The table has some 70,000 clones, approximately 80% seen once; the top ten hold about 8%. The receptor comes from a man aged 18 to 29 in good health and CMV-seropositive. The specimen sequenced was PBMCs. This chain joins TRBV7-6 and TRBJ2-7; D may be TRBD2 (6 bases). The CDR3 coding sequence is TGTGCCAGCAGCCCCGCCCGGGGGAGTGGGTACGAGCAGTACTTC. It specifies CASSPARGSGYEQYF. Full variable domain (outside the CDR3, taken from reference TRBV7-6 and TRBJ2-7): GAGVSQSPRYKVTKRGQDVALRCDPISGHVSLYWYRQALGQGPEFLTYFNYEAQQDKSGLPNDRFSAERPEGSISTLTIQRTEQRDSAMYRCASSPARGSGYEQYFGPGTRLTVT.